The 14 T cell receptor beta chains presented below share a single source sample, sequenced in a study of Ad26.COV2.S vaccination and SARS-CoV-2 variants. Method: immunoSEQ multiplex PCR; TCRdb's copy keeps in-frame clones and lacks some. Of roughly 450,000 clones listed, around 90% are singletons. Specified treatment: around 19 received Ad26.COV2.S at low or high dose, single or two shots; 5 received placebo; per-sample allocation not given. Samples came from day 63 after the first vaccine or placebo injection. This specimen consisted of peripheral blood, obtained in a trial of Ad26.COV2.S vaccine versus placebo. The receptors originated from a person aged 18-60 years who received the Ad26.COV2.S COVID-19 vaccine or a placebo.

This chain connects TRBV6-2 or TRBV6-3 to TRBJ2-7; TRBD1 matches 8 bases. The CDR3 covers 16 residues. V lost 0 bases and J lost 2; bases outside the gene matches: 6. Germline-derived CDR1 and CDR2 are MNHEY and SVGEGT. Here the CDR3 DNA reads TGTGCCAGCAGTTACTCGATGGACAGGGACCCCTACGAGCAGTACTTC. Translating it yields CASSYSMDRDPYEQYF.

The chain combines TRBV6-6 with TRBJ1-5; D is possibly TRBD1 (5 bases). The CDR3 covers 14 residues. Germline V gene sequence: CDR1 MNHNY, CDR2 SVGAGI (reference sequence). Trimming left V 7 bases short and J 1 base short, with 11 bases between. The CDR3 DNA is TGTGCCAGCACCCCTTGGGGGAGCAATCAGCCCCAGCATTTT. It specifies CASTPWGSNQPQHF.

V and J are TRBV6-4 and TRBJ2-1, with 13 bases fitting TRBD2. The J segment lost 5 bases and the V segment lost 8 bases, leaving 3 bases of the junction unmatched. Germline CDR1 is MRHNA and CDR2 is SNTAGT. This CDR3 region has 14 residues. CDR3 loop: CASVGLAGHNEQFF. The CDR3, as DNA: TGTGCCAGCGTGGGACTAGCGGGGCACAATGAGCAGTTCTTC.

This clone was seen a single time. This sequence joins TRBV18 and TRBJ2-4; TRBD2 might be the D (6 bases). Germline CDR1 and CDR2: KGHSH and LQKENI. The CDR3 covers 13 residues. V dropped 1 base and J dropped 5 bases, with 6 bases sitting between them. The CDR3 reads CASSPREENIQYF. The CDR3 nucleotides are TGTGCCAGCTCACCACGGGAGGAAAACATTCAGTACTTC. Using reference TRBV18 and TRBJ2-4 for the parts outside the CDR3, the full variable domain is NAGVMQNPRHLVRRRGQEARLRCSPMKGHSHVYWYRQLPEEGLKFMVYLQKENIIDESGMPKERFSAEFPKEGPSILRIQQVVRGDSAAYFCASSPREENIQYFGAGTRLSVL.

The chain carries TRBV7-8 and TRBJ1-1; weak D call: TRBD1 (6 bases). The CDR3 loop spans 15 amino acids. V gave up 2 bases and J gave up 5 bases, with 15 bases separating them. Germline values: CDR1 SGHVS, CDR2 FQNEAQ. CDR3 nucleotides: TGTGCCAGCAGCTTAAGAAGGGGGGTAGCGACTGAAGCTTTCTTT. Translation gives CASSLRRGVATEAFF.

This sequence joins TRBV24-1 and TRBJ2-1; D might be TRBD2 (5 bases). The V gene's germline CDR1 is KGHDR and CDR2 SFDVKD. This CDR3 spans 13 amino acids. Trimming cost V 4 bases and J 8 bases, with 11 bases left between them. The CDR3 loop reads CATSDLQDYEQFF. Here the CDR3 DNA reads TGTGCCACCAGTGACCTCCAGGACTATGAGCAGTTCTTC.

CDR3 in amino acids: CASSQLGSSYNEQFF. DNA of the CDR3: TGTGCCAGCAGCCAGCTGGGGAGCTCCTACAATGAGCAGTTCTTC. The rearrangement joins TRBV11-2 to TRBJ2-1, with D possibly matching TRBD2 (5 bases). V lost 5 bases to trimming and J lost 0 bases, with 11 bases between them. Looked up from germline, CDR1 is SGHAT and CDR2 is FQNNGV. The CDR3 is 15 residues long.

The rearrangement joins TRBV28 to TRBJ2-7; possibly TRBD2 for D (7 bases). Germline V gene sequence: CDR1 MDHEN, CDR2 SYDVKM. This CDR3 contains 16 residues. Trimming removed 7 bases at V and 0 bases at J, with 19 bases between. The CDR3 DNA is TGTGCCAGCAAGGGGGGGCTGACGTGGTCCTCCTACGAGCAGTACTTC. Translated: CASKGGLTWSSYEQYF.

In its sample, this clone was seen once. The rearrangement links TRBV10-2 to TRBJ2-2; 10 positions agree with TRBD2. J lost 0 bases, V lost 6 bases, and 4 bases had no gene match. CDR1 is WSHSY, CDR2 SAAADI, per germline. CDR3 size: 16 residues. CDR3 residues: CASRSGGAANTGELFF. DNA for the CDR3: TGCGCCAGCAGGAGCGGGGGGGCTGCGAACACCGGGGAGCTGTTTTTT.

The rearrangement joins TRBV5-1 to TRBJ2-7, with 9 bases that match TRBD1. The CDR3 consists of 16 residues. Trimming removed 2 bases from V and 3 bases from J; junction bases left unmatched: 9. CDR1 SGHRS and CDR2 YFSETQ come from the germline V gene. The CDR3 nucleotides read TGCGCCAGCAGCTTTTCTGGACAGGGGAATTACTACGAGCAGTACTTC. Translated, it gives CASSFSGQGNYYEQYF.

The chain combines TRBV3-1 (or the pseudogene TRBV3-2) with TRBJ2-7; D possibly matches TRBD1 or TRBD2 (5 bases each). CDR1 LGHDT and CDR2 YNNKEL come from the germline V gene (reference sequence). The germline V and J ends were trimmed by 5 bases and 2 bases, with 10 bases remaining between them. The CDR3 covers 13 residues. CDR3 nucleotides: TGTGCCAGCAGCGGGGGAACTACCTACGAGCAGTACTTC. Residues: CASSGGTTYEQYF.

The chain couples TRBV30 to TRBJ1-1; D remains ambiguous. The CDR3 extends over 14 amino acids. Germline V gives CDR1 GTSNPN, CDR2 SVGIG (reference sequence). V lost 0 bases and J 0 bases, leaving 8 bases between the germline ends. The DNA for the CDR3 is TGTGCCTGGAGTGTAGGGCAGATGAACACTGAAGCTTTCTTT. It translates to CAWSVGQMNTEAFF.

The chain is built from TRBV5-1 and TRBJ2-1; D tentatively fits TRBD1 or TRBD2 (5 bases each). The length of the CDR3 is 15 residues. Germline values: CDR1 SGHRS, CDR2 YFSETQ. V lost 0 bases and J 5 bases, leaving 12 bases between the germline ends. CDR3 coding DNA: TGCGCCAGCAGCTTGGGGCCGGGGCTAAACAATGAGCAGTTCTTC. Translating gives CASSLGPGLNNEQFF.

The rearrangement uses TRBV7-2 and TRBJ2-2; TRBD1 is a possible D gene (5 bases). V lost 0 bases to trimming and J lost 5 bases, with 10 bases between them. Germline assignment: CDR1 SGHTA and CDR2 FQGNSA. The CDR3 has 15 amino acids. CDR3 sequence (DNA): TGTGCCAGCAGCTTAGCGTCAGGGAATACCGGGGAGCTGTTTTTT. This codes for CASSLASGNTGELFF.